The present TCR beta chain was sequenced within a study of T cells in Graves' hyperthyroidism and ophthalmopathy. RNA transcripts yielded amplified TCR beta CDR3 regions. The TCR CDR3 was amplified in a first-round RT-PCR using the HTBI primer set. TCRdb re-called the multiplex PCR reads with MiXCR, one entry per CDR3 protein. The data show around 520,000 distinct CDR3 sequences, 12% to 15% seen once. Patients aged 18 to 65 had newly diagnosed hyperthyroidism lasting under 2 months. The germline CDR1 and CDR2 sequences are SGHRS and YFSETQ. V lost 0 bases and J lost 6, with 12 bases in between. The CDR3 is 14 residues long.

The sequenced material came from blood. The receptor comes from a woman aged 40 to 50 with Graves' hyperthyroidism. The J gene is TRBJ1-2, the V gene TRBV5-1, with D tentatively TRBD1 (6 bases). The CDR3 DNA is TGCGCCAGCAGCTTGGTCGACAGGAGGGATGGCTACACCTTC. Translation: CASSLVDRRDGYTF.